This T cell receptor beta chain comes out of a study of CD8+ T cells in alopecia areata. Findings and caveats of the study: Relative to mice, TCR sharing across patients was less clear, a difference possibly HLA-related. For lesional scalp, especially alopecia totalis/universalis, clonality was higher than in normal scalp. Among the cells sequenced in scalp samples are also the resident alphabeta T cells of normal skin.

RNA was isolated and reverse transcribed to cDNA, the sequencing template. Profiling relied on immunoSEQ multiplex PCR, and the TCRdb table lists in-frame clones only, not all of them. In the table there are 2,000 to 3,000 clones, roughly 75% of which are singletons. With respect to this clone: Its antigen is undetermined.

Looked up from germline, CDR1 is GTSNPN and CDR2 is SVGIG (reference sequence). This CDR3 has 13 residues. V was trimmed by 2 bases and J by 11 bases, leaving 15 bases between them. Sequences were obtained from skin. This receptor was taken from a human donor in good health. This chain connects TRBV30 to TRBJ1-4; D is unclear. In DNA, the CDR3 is TGTGCCTGGAGTCTATACATGGCGGATAAACTGTTTTTT. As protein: CAWSLYMADKLFF. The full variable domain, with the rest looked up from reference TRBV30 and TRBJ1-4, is SQTIHQWPATLVQPVGSPLSLECTVEGTSNPNLYWYRQAAGRGLQLLFYSVGIGQISSEVPQNLSASRPQDRQFILSSKKLLLSDSGFYLCAWSLYMADKLFFGSGTQLSVL.